The 23 T cell receptor beta chains in this list originate from one sample, sequenced in a study of blood T cell repertoires in COVID-19. Profiled with immunoSEQ multiplex PCR; TCRdb holds only in-frame clones, not every one. Of a few hundred thousand clones in the sample, 80% to 90% were seen once. The sample was PBMCs or T cells enriched from blood (not recorded which). The receptor source for this set is a man between 18 and 29 years old who had recovered from COVID-19.

The V and J genes are TRBV7-9 and TRBJ1-1, with a possible D match to TRBD1 (5 bases). Trimming took 5 bases from V and 1 from J, leaving 11 bases between them. Germline-derived CDR1 and CDR2 are SEHNR and FQNEAQ (reference sequence). The CDR3 length is 14 residues. CDR3 region: CASSINTGNTEAFF. The CDR3 DNA is TGTGCCAGCAGCATAAATACAGGGAACACTGAAGCTTTCTTT.

The chain joins TRBV3-1 (or the pseudogene TRBV3-2) to TRBJ2-7; 9 nucleotides align to TRBD1. Germline trimming cut 5 bases from V and 1 base from J; bases unmatched to any gene: 6. The CDR3 totals 15 residues. From germline, CDR1 is LGHDT and CDR2 YNNKEL (reference sequence). This CDR3 is CASSFGTGISYEQYF. The CDR3 DNA is TGTGCCAGCAGCTTTGGGACAGGGATATCCTACGAGCAGTACTTC.

The gene calls are TRBV28 and TRBJ2-3, with D perhaps matching TRBD2 (5 bases). This CDR3 contains 14 residues. CDR1 and CDR2 (germline): MDHEN, SYDVKM. Trimming shortened V by 6 bases and J by 6 bases, and 16 bases separated the two germline ends. CDR3 nucleotides: TGTGCCAGCAGACGCAACGGCGGGCCGGATACGCAGTATTTT. It translates to CASRRNGGPDTQYF.

The chain employs TRBV19 and TRBJ1-3; TRBD1 matches at 9 bases. Germline lookup yields CDR1 LNHDA and CDR2 SQIVND (reference sequence). This CDR3 is 18 amino acids long. Trimming at V came to 6 bases and at J to 6 bases, leaving 18 bases not matched to a gene. CDR3 protein: CASRRGRDRDLFENTIYF. The CDR3 DNA sequence: TGTGCCAGTAGACGCGGCCGGGACAGGGACTTATTTGAAAACACCATATATTTT.

V gene TRBV19 combines with J gene TRBJ2-7; D perhaps matches TRBD1 (5 bases). There are 13 residues in the CDR3. CDR1 and CDR2 (germline): LNHDA, SQIVND (reference sequence). Trimming removed 3 bases from V and 3 bases from J, with 9 bases in between. The CDR3 DNA reads as TGTGCCAGTAGTATGGACACTTACTACGAGCAGTACTTC. Residues: CASSMDTYYEQYF. The whole variable domain, remainder taken from reference TRBV19 and TRBJ2-7, is DGGITQSPKYLFRKEGQNVTLSCEQNLNHDAMYWYRQDPGQGLRLIYYSQIVNDFQKGDIAEGYSVSREKKESFPLTVTSAQKNPTAFYLCASSMDTYYEQYFGPGTRLTVT.

This sequence joins TRBV4-2 and TRBJ2-7, with TRBD2 matching 11 bases. V was pared by 4 bases and J by 4 bases, with 6 bases of the junction left unmatched. This CDR3 spans 15 amino acids. In germline, CDR1 is LGHNA, CDR2 YNFKEQ. The CDR3 DNA sequence: TGTGCCAGCAGCCCAGAGGGACTAGCGGCATACGAGCAGTACTTC. It encodes CASSPEGLAAYEQYF.

This clone was seen just once. The chain links TRBV4-2 to TRBJ1-2; a possible D gene is TRBD1 (5 bases). The CDR3 spans 15 residues. CDR1 and CDR2 from the germline V gene are LGHNA and YNFKEQ. Trimming took off 0 bases at V and 4 bases at J, with 12 bases between the two ends. The CDR3 loop reads CASSQDGGLGYGYTF. In nucleotides, the CDR3 is TGTGCCAGCAGCCAAGACGGGGGTTTGGGCTATGGCTACACCTTC.

This clone came up a few times. V usage is TRBV6-5 and J usage is TRBJ2-2; the D gene is possibly TRBD1 (6 bases). CDR3 size: 14 residues. V lost 7 bases, J lost 2 bases, and 11 bases lay in between. The germline V gene encodes CDR1 MNHEY and CDR2 SVGAGI. DNA for the CDR3: TGTGCCAGCACTCAGGGGACCAACACCGGGGAGCTGTTTTTT. Translating gives CASTQGTNTGELFF.

In the case of this clone: Other DNA sequences from this sample encode an identical CDR3 as well. The V call is TRBV30, the J call TRBJ1-1; TRBD1 is a possible D gene (6 bases). The CDR3 spans 13 residues. Per the germline V gene, CDR1 is GTSNPN and CDR2 is SVGIG (reference sequence). V was cut by 3 bases and J by 0 bases, with 8 bases left in between. CDR3 region: CAWSRGMNTEAFF. CDR3 in DNA: TGTGCCTGGAGCAGGGGAATGAACACTGAAGCTTTCTTT.

This clone turned up a few times. The chain is built from TRBV5-1 and TRBJ1-4; 8 bases agree with TRBD1. Unmatched junction bases numbered 6, after V lost 3 bases and J lost 5 bases. Germline V gives CDR1 SGHRS, CDR2 YFSETQ. CDR3 length equals 15 residues. CDR3 loop: CASSYRGRENEKLFF. The CDR3 DNA is TGCGCCAGCAGCTACAGGGGGAGAGAGAATGAAAAACTGTTTTTT.

This clone was counted once. The J gene is TRBJ2-7, the V gene TRBV5-5, with 9 bases that match TRBD2. The CDR3 is made up of 15 amino acids. Germline assignment: CDR1 SGHKS and CDR2 YYEKEE (reference sequence). V gave up 0 bases and J gave up 2 bases; unmatched junction bases: 3. The chain's CDR3 is CASSLASGVTYEQYF. The DNA for the CDR3 is TGTGCCAGCAGCTTGGCTAGCGGGGTTACCTACGAGCAGTACTTC.

The CDR3 reads CATTQGYTNEAFF. The CDR3, as DNA: TGTGCCACCACACAGGGCTATACAAATGAAGCTTTCTTT. The chain has TRBV15 and TRBJ1-1; TRBD1 is a possible D gene (6 bases). CDR3 length equals 13 residues. Germline assignment: CDR1 LNHNV and CDR2 YYDKDF (reference sequence). V lost 7 bases to trimming and J lost 7 bases, with 16 bases between them.

This clone was seen a single time. This rearrangement joins TRBV21-1 to TRBJ1-1. TRBV21-1 corresponds to a pseudogene. The CDR3 has 17 residues. CDR3 region: CASSKTEGAGLITEAFF. CDR3 nucleotide sequence: TGTGCCAGCAGCAAAACAGAGGGAGCGGGACTAATCACTGAAGCTTTCTTT.

This CDR3 is CASPSRTGGFYGYTF. DNA for the CDR3: TGTGCCAGCCCCTCTCGGACAGGGGGCTTCTATGGCTACACCTTC. The rearrangement uses TRBV11-3 and TRBJ1-2; 11 bases map to TRBD1. The CDR3 has 15 amino acids. Germline V CDR1 and CDR2: SGHNT, YENEEA. The junction had 9 bases not matched to a gene; V was cut back by 8 bases and J by 4 bases.

V usage is TRBV19 and J usage is TRBJ1-1; maybe TRBD1 (5 bases). Germline values: CDR1 LNHDA, CDR2 SQIVND (reference sequence). The CDR3 totals 14 residues. V was pared by 2 bases and J by 4 bases, with 11 bases between. The CDR3 DNA sequence: TGTGCCAGTAGTATATCGGGGGAACCCACTGAAGCTTTCTTT. This codes for CASSISGEPTEAFF.

The chain has TRBV27 and TRBJ2-7; D may be TRBD1 (6 bases). Trimming removed 7 bases at V and 6 bases at J, with 16 bases between. Germline-derived CDR1 and CDR2 are MNHEY and SMNVEV (reference sequence). The CDR3 is 13 residues long. The CDR3 sequence: CASKRGVQGEQYF. The CDR3 bases are TGTGCCAGCAAAAGGGGCGTACAGGGCGAGCAGTACTTC.

The chain joins TRBV5-1 to TRBJ2-3; 15 nucleotides align to TRBD2. This CDR3 contains 21 residues. The V and J ends lost 2 bases and 3 bases, in that order; junction bases with no gene match: 16. In germline, CDR1 is SGHRS, CDR2 YFSETQ. The CDR3: CASSFPGTSGGTEIPTDTQYF. As DNA, the CDR3 is TGCGCCAGCAGCTTCCCCGGGACTAGCGGGGGGACGGAAATCCCAACAGATACGCAGTATTTT. The whole variable domain, filled in from reference TRBV5-1 and TRBJ2-3, reads KAGVTQTPRYLIKTRGQQVTLSCSPISGHRSVSWYQQTPGQGLQFLFEYFSETQRNKGNFPGRFSGRQFSNSRSEMNVSTLELGDSALYLCASSFPGTSGGTEIPTDTQYFGPGTRLTVL.

In DNA, the CDR3 is TGTGCCAGCAAAGGGCAGGGTAGGGAAAAACTGTTTTTT. As protein: CASKGQGREKLFF. The rearrangement uses TRBV28 and TRBJ1-4, with D perhaps TRBD1 (5 bases). The CDR3 has 13 amino acids. Trimming removed 7 bases at V and 8 bases at J, with 14 bases between. Germline-derived CDR1 and CDR2 are MDHEN and SYDVKM. The full variable domain, completed using reference TRBV28 and TRBJ1-4, is DVKVTQSSRYLVKRTGEKVFLECVQDMDHENMFWYRQDPGLGLRLIYFSYDVKMKEKGDIPEGYSVSREKKERFSLILESASTNQTSMYLCASKGQGREKLFFGSGTQLSVL.

This clone was counted once. The V and J genes are TRBV7-9 and TRBJ1-2, with D maybe TRBD1 (5 bases). V was trimmed by 5 bases and J by 5 bases, leaving 15 bases between them. The CDR3 is 14 amino acids. The germline gives CDR1 SEHNR, CDR2 FQNEAQ (reference sequence). CDR3 loop: CASSAPDRQYGYTF. The CDR3 bases are TGTGCCAGCAGCGCTCCCGACAGACAGTATGGCTACACCTTC. Combining the CDR3 with reference TRBV7-9 and TRBJ1-2 gives the whole variable domain DTGVSQNPRHKITKRGQNVTFRCDPISEHNRLYWYRQTLGQGPEFLTYFQNEAQLEKSRLLSDRFSAERPKGSFSTLEIQRTEQGDSAMYLCASSAPDRQYGYTFGSGTRLTVV.

This clone was observed once. This chain uses TRBV27 with TRBJ1-2; 7 bases match TRBD1. CDR3 length equals 13 residues. V shed 2 bases and J 8 bases; nucleotides not matched to a gene: 5. Germline V gives CDR1 MNHEY, CDR2 SMNVEV (reference sequence). The chain's CDR3 is CASSLEGAGGYTF. The CDR3 DNA follows: TGTGCCAGCAGTTTAGAGGGGGCGGGGGGCTACACCTTC.

This chain's CDR3 is CASSRSDRTNYGYTF. CDR3 bases: TGCGCCAGCAGCCGTTCGGACAGGACAAACTATGGCTACACCTTC. J is TRBJ1-2 and V is TRBV4-3; 7 bases match TRBD1. CDR3 length: 15 residues. The V and J ends lost 4 bases and 2 bases, in that order; junction bases with no gene match: 7. Germline V gene sequence: CDR1 LGHNA, CDR2 YSLEER.

This clone is a singleton in its sample. The chain joins TRBV6-4 to TRBJ1-6; possibly TRBD1 for D (6 bases). The CDR3 contains 13 residues. V was trimmed by 5 bases and J by 7 bases, leaving 9 bases between them. Per germline, CDR1 MRHNA and CDR2 SNTAGT. CDR3 protein: CASSRDTNSPLHF. Here the CDR3 DNA reads TGTGCCAGCAGTCGGGACACGAATTCACCCCTCCACTTT.

The chain couples TRBV5-6 to TRBJ1-3; D is perhaps TRBD1 (6 bases). The CDR3 spans 15 residues. Germline loops: CDR1 SGHDT, CDR2 YYEEEE. Trimming removed 5 bases from V and 0 bases from J, with 12 bases in between. The DNA for the CDR3 is TGTGCCAGCAGGCAAAGGGGGTTCTCTGGAAACACCATATATTTT. This gives the protein CASRQRGFSGNTIYF.